This paragraph reports one T cell receptor beta chain. Which antigen it targets is not known. Base-call qualities are not available, and no considerably larger clone is one nucleotide away. These data belong to a study of PD-1 blockade in mismatch repair-deficient tumors (dated by TCRdb to about 2017). The study in broad terms: The trial enrolled 85 to 100 consecutive patients with over 10 mismatch repair-deficient cancer types between September 2013 and late 2016, all previously treated and progressing. Tumor-associated T cell clones in the peripheral blood of patients responding to PD-1 blockade were tracked using deep sequencing of TCR CDR3 regions.

Study-level results and caveats: After pembrolizumab, tumor-resident clones, which were often undetectable in blood before treatment, expanded rapidly and then contracted, generally ahead of radiologic responses.

The method was the immunoSEQ multiplex PCR assay. TCRdb took this table from immuneACCESS and kept in-frame rearrangements with V and J called. Such tables lack part of the clones; where checked against another copy, unresolved V genes explain under half of the gap, and the rest is unexplained. The sample has about 79,000 clones on record, around 80% of them singletons. The biggest ten clones account for 5% to 6.5% of the sample. Mismatch repair deficiency was established in every enrolled patient by polymerase chain reaction or immunohistochemistry. TCR sequencing was performed for three patients who responded to pembrolizumab therapy. The phase II trial prospectively tested pembrolizumab PD-1 blockade in advanced mismatch repair-deficient cancers regardless of tissue of origin. Serial peripheral blood T cell samples were collected before and at multiple times after starting PD-1 blockade. The timing of each blood sample was reported as weeks after the first dose of pembrolizumab.

From the cysteine through the phenylalanine, the CDR3 covers 13 amino acids. Of all the DNA, just the CDR3 is kept, 39 bases in frame from base 1. From a lookup of the germline V gene, CDR1 and CDR2 are SGHAT and FQNNGV. The V end loses 2 bases and the J end loses 0 bases, and a stretch of 5 bases separates them. The sample was peripheral blood, taken 44 weeks after starting pembrolizumab. The chain uses TRBV11-2 and TRBJ2-7; no D gene can be assigned with confidence. This sequence was found in an adult with mismatch repair-deficient cancer. The bases are TGTGCCAGCAGCTTAATGAGCTCCTACGAGCAGTACTTC. This translates into CASSLMSSYEQYF.